Presented here are 24 T cell receptor beta chains from one specimen sequenced in a study of patients and donors after allogeneic stem cell transplantation. TCRdb processed the RT-PCR reads anew with MiXCR; each CDR3 protein has one entry. The sample lists about 960,000 distinct CDR3 sequences, over 15% occurring once. Sequencing was performed on blood, either unsorted or a sorted T cell fraction (not recorded which). The receptors shown here come from a human donor who was either an allogeneic HSCT recipient or a stem cell or donor lymphocyte infusion donor (not recorded which). It is not recorded whose cells these are; they may come from a transplant donor.

This chain joins TRBV29-1 and TRBJ2-1, with TRBD2 matching 7 bases. Per the germline V gene, CDR1 is SQVTM and CDR2 is ANQGSEA. The trim removed 7 bases at V and 7 bases at J, leaving 13 bases unmatched. The CDR3 covers 14 residues. In nucleotides, the CDR3 is TGCAGCGCGGGGTGGACGGGAGGTAGGAATGAGCAGTTCTTC. As protein: CSAGWTGGRNEQFF.

This clonotype was counted at least ten times. The J gene is TRBJ2-7, the V gene TRBV12-3 or TRBV12-4; D assignment may be TRBD1 or TRBD2 (5 bases each). Trimming took off 5 bases at V and 2 bases at J, with 10 bases between the two ends. The CDR3 extends over 13 amino acids. For the CDR3, the DNA is TGTGCCAGCAGTGAGGGACCCGCCTACGAGCAGTACTTC. The encoded protein is CASSEGPAYEQYF.

This chain uses TRBV30 with TRBJ2-5, with 11 bases aligning to TRBD2. V shed 8 bases, J shed 5 bases, and the junction held 7 bases outside the gene matches. The CDR3 has 13 amino acids. CDR1 is GTSNPN and CDR2 is SVGIG in the germline V gene (reference sequence). The CDR3 bases are TGTGCCAGAGCTAGCGGGAGGATGGAGACCCAGTACTTC. It is translated as CARASGRMETQYF.

This clonotype was seen a few times. The chain uses TRBV5-1 and TRBJ2-6, with D perhaps TRBD2 (5 bases). The length of the CDR3 is 17 residues. Trimming pared 1 base from V and 0 bases from J, leaving 11 bases between. Germline V gives CDR1 SGHRS, CDR2 YFSETQ. Written as DNA, the CDR3 is TGCGCCAGCAGCTTGAAGAAAGAGGGCTCTGGGGCCAACGTCCTGACTTTC. Its protein is CASSLKKEGSGANVLTF. Filled out from reference TRBV5-1 and TRBJ2-6, the complete variable domain reads KAGVTQTPRYLIKTRGQQVTLSCSPISGHRSVSWYQQTPGQGLQFLFEYFSETQRNKGNFPGRFSGRQFSNSRSEMNVSTLELGDSALYLCASSLKKEGSGANVLTFGAGSRLTVL.

This clonotype was picked up a small number of times. V and J are TRBV12-3 or TRBV12-4 and TRBJ2-3; D is uncertain. CDR3 length: 12 residues. The V end lost 8 bases, the J end lost 7 bases, and 13 bases lay between the germline ends. In DNA, the CDR3 is TGTGCCAGCTCACGGCCGGTTAATACGCAGTATTTT. As protein: CASSRPVNTQYF.

This clonotype was found a few times. The rearrangement uses TRBV27 and TRBJ2-3; no firm D call. V was pared by 7 bases and J by 2 bases, with 10 bases between. The CDR3 has 13 residues. From germline, CDR1 is MNHEY and CDR2 SMNVEV (reference sequence). CDR3 sequence reads: CASMGQDTDTQYF. The CDR3 DNA reads TGTGCCAGCATGGGTCAGGACACAGATACGCAGTATTTT.

This clonotype showed up just a few times. V and J are TRBV9 and TRBJ2-5; 10 nucleotides agree with TRBD2. The CDR3 is 16 amino acids. Looked up from germline, CDR1 is SGDLS and CDR2 is YYNGEE. The J segment lost 5 bases and the V segment lost 0 bases, leaving 7 bases of the junction unmatched. The CDR3 DNA follows: TGTGCCAGCAGCGTAGGGGCTAGCGGGAGTGGGGAGACCCAGTACTTC. This codes for CASSVGASGSGETQYF.

This clonotype was seen a handful of times. V is TRBV3-1 and J is TRBJ2-3, with 8 bases identical to TRBD2. In germline, CDR1 is LGHDT, CDR2 YNNKEL (reference sequence). This CDR3 is 18 amino acids long. The J segment lost 2 bases and the V segment lost 0 bases, leaving 10 bases of the junction unmatched. CDR3: CASSQDPAGAVFTDTQYF. CDR3 bases: TGTGCCAGCAGCCAAGACCCAGCGGGGGCAGTCTTCACAGATACGCAGTATTTT.

The J gene is TRBJ2-5, the V gene TRBV20-1; possibly TRBD1 for D (6 bases). The V and J ends lost 2 bases and 2 bases respectively, with 9 bases between them. The CDR3 is 13 amino acids. Looked up from germline, CDR1 is DFQATT and CDR2 is SNEGSKA (reference sequence). The CDR3 loop is CSARRDKQETQYF. The CDR3 nucleotides are TGCAGTGCTAGAAGGGACAAACAAGAGACCCAGTACTTC.

The chain employs TRBV3-1 and TRBJ1-2; D is perhaps TRBD1 (6 bases). The ends were cut back, 5 bases at V and 6 bases at J, with 19 bases in the middle. This CDR3 is 15 amino acids long. CDR1 LGHDT and CDR2 YNNKEL come from the germline V gene (reference sequence). As DNA, the CDR3 is TGTGCCAGCAGCGCCGGGGGCAGGGCAGAGGATGGCTACACCTTC. This translates into CASSAGGRAEDGYTF. Using reference TRBV3-1 and TRBJ1-2 for the parts outside the CDR3, the full variable domain is DTAVSQTPKYLVTQMGNDKSIKCEQNLGHDTMYWYKQDSKKFLKIMFSYNNKELIINETVPNRFSPKSPDKAHLNLHINSLELGDSAVYFCASSAGGRAEDGYTFGSGTRLTVV.

The rearrangement uses TRBV15 and TRBJ2-2; maybe TRBD2 (6 bases). The CDR3 contains 15 residues. The V end was cut by 8 bases, the J end by 2 bases, with 15 bases between. CDR1 LNHNV and CDR2 YYDKDF come from the germline V gene (reference sequence). The CDR3 coding sequence is TGTGCCACCGGAGGGCAGGGATTTAACACCGGGGAGCTGTTTTTT. Protein product: CATGGQGFNTGELFF. The variable domain in full, with the rest retrieved from reference TRBV15 and TRBJ2-2, is DAMVIQNPRYQVTQFGKPVTLSCSQTLNHNVMYWYQQKSSQAPKLLFHYYDKDFNNEADTPDNFQSRRPNTSFCFLDIRSPGLGDTAMYLCATGGQGFNTGELFFGEGSRLTVL.

This chain's CDR3 is CASSQAGAGEAFF. In DNA form, the CDR3 reads TGTGCCAGCAGCCAAGCTGGGGCCGGGGAAGCTTTCTTT. The rearrangement uses TRBV3-1 and TRBJ1-1, with D perhaps TRBD1 (5 bases). This CDR3 contains 13 residues. Trimming left V 1 base short and J 8 bases short, with 11 bases between. The germline CDR1 and CDR2 sequences are LGHDT and YNNKEL (reference sequence).

This clonotype was detected only a few times. This chain links TRBV20-1 with TRBJ2-7; no clear D gene. Germline-derived CDR1 and CDR2 are DFQATT and SNEGSKA (reference sequence). V lost 0 bases, J lost 2 bases, and 11 bases lay in between. The CDR3 sequence is 14 residues long. As DNA, the CDR3 is TGCAGTGCTAGAGATAGGGTCGCTCCCTACGAGCAGTACTTC. This encodes CSARDRVAPYEQYF.

The gene calls are TRBV20-1 and TRBJ1-2; no reliable D call. The germline CDR1 and CDR2 sequences are DFQATT and SNEGSKA (reference sequence). V lost 3 bases and J 0 bases, leaving 5 bases between the germline ends. The CDR3 is 12 residues long. For the CDR3, the DNA is TGCAGTGCTAGCCCGGCTAACTATGGCTACACCTTC. Amino acids: CSASPANYGYTF.

In its sample, this clonotype was seen a few times. V and J are TRBV11-3 and TRBJ2-1, with D perhaps being TRBD1 or TRBD2 (5 bases each). The germline V and J ends were trimmed by 8 bases and 6 bases, with 14 bases remaining between them. The CDR3 length is 13 residues. Looked up from germline, CDR1 is SGHNT and CDR2 is YENEEA. Written as DNA, the CDR3 is TGTGCCAGCGGACCGGGGACGGGCAATGAGCAGTTCTTC. It codes for CASGPGTGNEQFF.

This clonotype has ten or more counts. The CDR3 DNA sequence: TGCGCCAGCAGGGAGACAGTTAACACCGGGGAGCTGTTTTTT. Translating gives CASRETVNTGELFF. This sequence joins TRBV5-1 and TRBJ2-2; possibly TRBD1 for D (5 bases). The CDR3 totals 14 residues. Germline V gene data show CDR1 as SGHRS and CDR2 as YFSETQ. Trimming left V 5 bases short and J 2 bases short, with 10 bases between.

The chain combines TRBV4-1 with TRBJ1-1; TRBD1 might be the D (5 bases). CDR1 and CDR2 from the germline V gene are MGHRA and YSYEKL. CDR3 length: 14 residues. V shed 1 base and J shed 3 bases, with 9 bases lying between them. The CDR3 region is CASSQARGDTEAFF. For the CDR3, the DNA is TGCGCCAGCAGCCAAGCCCGAGGGGACACTGAAGCTTTCTTT.

This clonotype was observed a few times. The chain employs TRBV5-6 and TRBJ2-7; 7 positions agree with TRBD2. Looked up from germline, CDR1 is SGHDT and CDR2 is YYEEEE. The CDR3 is 13 residues long. Trimming cost V 0 bases and J 6 bases; bases outside gene matches: 3. CDR3 bases: TGTGCCAGCAGCTTGGGGGAGGGACCCGAGCAGTACTTC. The encoded protein is CASSLGEGPEQYF.

The chain couples TRBV24-1 to TRBJ2-5; TRBD1 matches 11 bases. Trimming at V came to 4 bases and at J to 5 bases, leaving 5 bases not matched to a gene. CDR3 length: 15 residues. Germline CDR1 reads KGHDR; CDR2 reads SFDVKD. The chain's CDR3 is CATSDRGQGGETQYF. The CDR3 DNA is TGTGCCACCAGTGACCGGGGACAGGGGGGGGAGACCCAGTACTTC.

This clonotype was counted between two and nine times. J is TRBJ2-7 and V is TRBV7-2; TRBD2 aligns across 10 bases. From germline, CDR1 is SGHTA and CDR2 FQGNSA. The CDR3 is 15 residues long. Germline trimming cut 5 bases from V and 4 bases from J; bases unmatched to any gene: 8. The CDR3 DNA reads TGTGCCAGCAGCCTCCAAGCGGGGGGGGTTTACGAGCAGTACTTC. Protein product: CASSLQAGGVYEQYF.

This clonotype was seen more than once but under ten times. This chain joins TRBV11-2 and TRBJ1-1, with a weak D call TRBD1 (5 bases). Per the germline V gene, CDR1 is SGHAT and CDR2 is FQNNGV. The V end lost 4 bases, the J end lost 0 bases, and 24 bases lay between the germline ends. CDR3 length: 19 amino acids. CDR3: CASSSEGPEGRDVNTEAFF. The CDR3 DNA follows: TGTGCCAGCAGCTCAGAGGGGCCTGAGGGACGGGACGTGAACACTGAAGCTTTCTTT.

This clonotype was observed at least ten times. The gene calls are TRBV27 and TRBJ2-1, with 7 bases lining up with TRBD2. V shed 5 bases and J 5 bases; nucleotides not matched to a gene: 12. CDR3 length equals 16 residues. Per germline, CDR1 MNHEY and CDR2 SMNVEV (reference sequence). The CDR3 is CASSLPGTILNNEQFF. DNA for the CDR3: TGTGCCAGCAGTCTACCCGGGACTATCCTCAACAATGAGCAGTTCTTC.

There are many counts of this clonotype. The V call is TRBV6-1, the J call TRBJ2-7; D possibly matches TRBD1 or TRBD2 (6 bases each). V shed 6 bases and J shed 3 bases, with 18 bases lying between them. The CDR3 totals 15 residues. CDR1 is MNHNS and CDR2 is SASEGT in the germline V gene. The CDR3 protein is CASSDGSKGGYEQYF. In DNA, the CDR3 is TGTGCCAGCAGCGACGGTTCAAAGGGGGGCTACGAGCAGTACTTC.

This chain links TRBV9 with TRBJ2-7, with 8 bases that match TRBD1. Germline V gives CDR1 SGDLS, CDR2 YYNGEE. The J segment lost 3 bases and the V segment lost 0 bases, leaving 5 bases of the junction unmatched. The CDR3 contains 15 residues. CDR3 DNA: TGTGCCAGCAGCGTAGGTGGACAGGGAGGCTACGAGCAGTACTTC. Translating gives CASSVGGQGGYEQYF. Combining the CDR3 with reference TRBV9 and TRBJ2-7 gives the whole variable domain DSGVTQTPKHLITATGQRVTLRCSPRSGDLSVYWYQQSLDQGLQFLIQYYNGEERAKGNILERFSAQQFPDLHSELNLSSLELGDSALYFCASSVGGQGGYEQYFGPGTRLTVT.